Here is one TCR beta chain with its context. The sample belongs to a study of shared clonotypes between healthy human individuals. Germline V gives CDR1 SQVTM, CDR2 ANQGSEA. The junction had 8 bases not matched to a gene; V was cut back by 3 bases and J by 6 bases. This CDR3 has 15 residues. Unsorted PBMC DNA was sequenced on ten immunoSEQ deep assay plates. The data were produced by immunoSEQ multiplex PCR, yet TCRdb's version contains in-frame clones alone and is incomplete. The sample lists fewer than 550,000 clones; roughly 79% were seen once. The TCR was taken from a woman aged 40 to 50 in good health. Some clones in this sample may be carry-over from other donors' samples. The sequenced sample was PBMCs. The chain links TRBV29-1 to TRBJ2-2; 9 bases match TRBD1. The CDR3 reads CSVEWGQGGAGELFF. In DNA, the CDR3 is TGCAGCGTTGAGTGGGGACAGGGCGGCGCCGGGGAGCTGTTTTTT.